This T cell receptor (beta chain) appears in the sequencing data of a study of low-dose radiotherapy and immunotherapy resistance in tumors. About the research overall: Radiation delivery to Cohort 1 consisted of 0.5 Gy per fraction every 2 weeks, summing to 6.5 Gy. Cohort 2 received 1 Gy per fraction every two weeks, totaling 13 Gy over 26 weeks. Every six weeks patients received intravenous ipilimumab 1 mg/kg, and every two weeks they received intravenous nivolumab 240 mg.

Germline V gene data show CDR1 as MDHEN and CDR2 as SYDVKM. The CDR3 is made up of 14 amino acids. V trimming: 3 bases; J trimming: 7 bases; junction bases outside the gene matches: 4. Time point specified: after trial treatment. This sample's treatment: LDRT plus nivolumab, ipilimumab, low-dose cyclophosphamide and aspirin (RACIN trial). The donors, trial participants, received nivolumab, ipilimumab, aspirin, low-dose cyclophosphamide and low-dose radiotherapy. TRAV and TRBV primers primed cDNA for both TCRalpha and TCRbeta. TCR amplification used 20 PCR cycles, a constant-region primer and a V-primer adapter. TCRdb analysed the reads with MiXCR anew, one entry per CDR3 protein. The sample records fewer than 110,000 distinct CDR3 sequences, 20% to 25% being singletons.

This chain uses TRBV28 with TRBJ1-4; TRBD1 matches at 8 bases. Here the sequenced sample was PBMCs, taken after low-dose radiotherapy plus immunotherapy. This clonotype was obtained from a male donor with prostate cancer. Here the CDR3 DNA reads TGTGCCAGCAGTTTCAGCAGGGGGCGTGAAAAACTGTTTTTT. The encoded protein is CASSFSRGREKLFF.